The sequence of this TCR beta chain was determined in a study of tumor-infiltrating lymphocytes in primary liver carcinoma. Points from the study as a whole: Presence in all five tumor regions was observed for only about 7-25% of top clones. For tumor-adjacent and tumor-blood pairs, overlap was less than that seen for tumor region pairs.

Germline V CDR1 and CDR2: SQVTM, ANQGSEA. The CDR3 has 15 residues. Extraction of RNA together with DNA used 20-30 mg of unsorted bulk tissue. The researchers produced TCR beta cDNA from 500 ng total RNA with a constant-region primer. Construction of TCR beta libraries relied on three successive nested multiplex PCR rounds employing slightly modified ARM-PCR. The two initial PCR rounds, ten to eleven cycles each, used TRBV1-TRBV30 forward and C-beta reverse primers. TCRdb redid the calling of the multiplex PCR reads with MiXCR, one entry per CDR3 protein. Among 100,000 to 150,000 distinct CDR3 sequences listed, 55% to 75% were seen once. As for this clonotype: Antigen specificity is unknown. The junction does not match germline at one end; this may be a read error.

This chain connects TRBV29-1 to TRBJ2-3; TRBD2 matches at 12 bases. The source material was liver tumor tissue from sampling region 3. Described subset: tumor region T3, left-lateral pole. This clonotype was sampled from a woman aged 55-69 years with primary liver carcinoma and hepatitis B virus infection. The CDR3 reads CSVATSGSGADTEHF. In DNA form, the CDR3 reads TGCAGCGTTGCGACTAGCGGGAGTGGGGCAGATACGGAGCATTTT.